The text below deals with one TCR beta chain. This clone was recorded once. Its antigen is still unknown. Base-call qualities are not available, and no considerably larger clone is one nucleotide away. The sample belongs to a study of cytomegalovirus exposure and HLA in healthy donors (dated by TCRdb to about 2017). Regarding the complete study: An earlier analysis of several hundred of the donors reported roughly 300 Gb of sequence data and 120 million or so unique TCR beta sequences from 190 million or so T cells. The study combined high-throughput TCR immunosequencing, statistical association of individual TCRs with disease status, and machine learning to predict cytomegalovirus infection status. Donor age, sex, ethnicity and CMV serostatus were compiled alongside the repertoire data. In an earlier analysis of 500 to 650 of the donors, high-throughput TCR beta sequencing was used to judge whether each TCR beta V gene segment behaved as functional or pseudogenic. Among about 370 genotyped donors of the cohort, an average of about 240,000 unique TCR beta nucleotide sequences was sequenced per donor, of which 15% to 20% were non-productive. The genetic ancestry cluster associated with self-reported Caucasian donors included around four fifths of the approximately 410 genotyped donors. A handful of DR-DQ haplotypes were handled as single units for association and clustering because linkage in the cohort was strong. Roughly 300 gigabases of sequencing data and approximately 80 million unique TCR sequences were included in an early release covering about 700 HLA-typed donors. The later analysis used no new phenotypic data to find candidate immune exposures, relying instead on TCR beta sequences and their occurrence across donors. The study was designed to test whether signatures of past pathogen exposure could be identified by cataloging public T cell receptors. All discovery cohort repertoires had been generated on a single sequencing platform. Besides the first cohort of more than 650 subjects, a separate validation cohort made up of about 120 different subjects was used. Class I and class II HLA loci were covered by the typing at four-digit resolution. The number of typed donors differed by locus: roughly 629-640 for A, B, C, DRB1 and DQB1; approximately 530 for DQA1; 606 for DPA1; and roughly 450 for DPB1. The study profiled the T cell repertoires of hundreds of subjects by immunosequencing and related them to cytomegalovirus serostatus. In a later genetic analysis, genome-wide SNP genotypes for about three fifths of the 666 donors were used, and that subset was treated as a discovery cohort. In a later analysis, previously published TCR beta repertoires from fewer than 750 donors were re-analyzed and high-resolution HLA genotyping was added so that TCR occurrence patterns could be studied.

The cohort consisted of approximately 670 healthy bone marrow donors. At the time of sampling, all cohort members were nominally healthy, though unrecorded immune exposures were likely present. The donor was CMV seronegative and belonged to the group of 352 seronegative cohort members. A peripheral blood sample was collected from each donor, and TCR beta sequencing was performed on peripheral blood mononuclear cells. The Qiagen DNeasy Blood Extraction Kit was used to extract genomic DNA from the blood cell samples. Study-wide findings and limitations: A cluster of highly shared sequence variants was judged likely to represent a technical artifact of the sequencing pipeline. Broadly in line with IMGT annotations, most TCR beta V segments showed up in productive rearrangements about 90% or about 30% of the time in an earlier analysis of several hundred of the donors. A further reported finding was that TCR beta sequences accurately predicted the HLA-A and HLA-B alleles for most subjects in the first cohort. Sequencing depth was assumed to be roughly uniform across donors in the presence/absence analyses, though that assumption may not hold. In both the original and validation cohorts, the classifier was reported to diagnose cytomegalovirus status with high specificity and sensitivity. Linkage disequilibrium might explain the correlated functional status among segregating V segments, but an unknown experimental factor could not be excluded. Most CMV-associated TCR beta chains appeared to be HLA-restricted in a later analysis, and the HLA associations seemed to be driven largely by CMV exposure. Because the 87-base-pair reads could not distinguish some IMGT-functional V segments, including TRBV6-2 and TRBV6-3, those segments were excluded. Immune exposure information for the cohort was limited to CMV serostatus. Compared with the approximately 670-donor mean, donors in an Asian-associated ancestry cluster had fewer N-insertions in productive TCRs, according to a later genetic analysis. In a later analysis, several top co-occurrence clusters were reported to appear linked to parvovirus B19, influenza, CMV and Epstein-Barr virus. When HLA alleles, especially DR and DQ, strongly co-occurred, TCR associations were difficult to assign to individual alleles. In a later analysis, TCR association rates were found to vary across HLA loci, with the most associated TCRs seen for DRB1 alleles and the fewest for HLA-C alleles. In this cohort, only TCR beta chains were sequenced, and detectable features were limited by the absence of alpha or paired-chain data. In a later analysis, HLA-associated TCR beta chains were found to be more clonally expanded and to have lower generation probabilities than equally common non-associated chains. Because counts were too low, around 18 rarely observed V segments, including chromosome 9 orphons, were left out of the earlier analysis of 500 to 650 of the donors. Across donors, most TCR sequences were observed very rarely, whereas some public TCRs were present in many individuals. Because HLA typing was unavailable for some donors at each locus, only the typed subset was used in association tests. A later genetic analysis associated a missense DCLRE1C variant with V-gene and J-gene trimming of TCR beta chains, and an independent cohort replicated the association. The authors suggested that the approach could potentially be generalized to other disease states and immunological phenotypes. The study listed 150 to 200 TCR beta chains as associated with cytomegalovirus. In vitro tests confirmed that a few of the cytomegalovirus-associated TCR beta chains recognize cytomegalovirus antigens. In a later analysis, some 18,000 TCR beta sequences were associated with specific HLA alleles at a false discovery rate of 0.05.

V ends up 4 bases short and J 6 bases short, with an unmatched junction base count of 7. The germline V gene encodes CDR1 LNHDA and CDR2 SQIVND (reference sequence). Inclusive of the bounding cysteine and phenylalanine, the CDR3 is 15 residues long. This entry keeps only the CDR3 DNA: 45 bases, framed from base 1. The library was obtained by the immunoSEQ multiplex PCR assay. The multiplex PCR relied on a mix of 60 forward primers for TCR Vbeta segments and 13 reverse primers for TCR Jbeta segments. Amplification of the CDR3 region of rearranged TCR beta genes was performed with a multiplex PCR assay on genomic DNA. Amplified TCR beta libraries were sequenced as 87-base-pair reads on the Illumina HiSeq System. Under the source paper's analysis protocol: A later analysis tallied 75 million to 85 million unique TCR beta chains across the 666 repertoires, and approximately 9.9 million of those chains were shared by two or more donors. Raw reads were error-corrected and collapsed into unique sequences by a nearest-neighbor algorithm in which closely related sequences were merged to remove PCR and sequencing errors. To assign V, D and J gene segments, CDR3 sequences were aligned to IMGT reference sequences. For a sequence to be retained, at least a six-nucleotide match to both a V gene segment and a J gene segment was required. A rearrangement counted as productive if the CDR3 had no stop codons and remained in frame with V and J, and every other rearrangement counted as non-productive. Following IMGT convention, CDR3 was defined as the stretch from the second conserved V-encoded cysteine to the conserved J-encoded phenylalanine. The earlier analysis of about 610 of the donors excluded any sequence lacking an unambiguous match to a single V gene segment. An earlier analysis of just under 600 of the donors called V segments functional above 56.7% productive rearrangements and segregating when the between-donor standard deviation exceeded 5%. To diagnose cytomegalovirus status from the catalog of TCR beta chain sequences, a statistical classification framework was built. In a later analysis, TCR nucleotide sequences were compared against IMGT/GENE-DB human TR gene sequences so that V and J genes could be assigned. The TCRdist pipeline was used in a later analysis to assign CDR3 sequences and most-parsimonious VDJ recombination scenarios. A later analysis defined each TCR beta chain by its CDR3 amino acid sequence plus V-gene family, and excluded reads lacking a unique V-gene family. In a later analysis, around 650 highly shared, low-generation-probability nucleotide sequences were removed to address suspected cross-contamination and a sequencing artifact. In a later analysis, a clonal expansion index for each public chain was calculated from normalized within-repertoire ranks of inferred template counts. Generation probabilities in a later analysis came from a VDJ recombination model fitted to out-of-frame rearrangements, and those results were checked against IGoR. A later analysis scored TCR-TCR, TCR-HLA and TCR-CMV co-occurrence with hypergeometric tests, applying a repertoire-size bias correction to TCR pairs. To estimate false discovery rates, a later analysis permuted the HLA or CMV assignments 20 times. In a later analysis, co-occurring TCRs were grouped using DBSCAN, and TCRdist sequence similarity was added for clustering within HLA-allele-positive subsets. Repertoires with fewer than 30,000 or more than 120,000 public chains were left out of co-occurrence clustering, as were roughly five repertoires with anomalous nucleotide sharing. Not all clones reach the TCRdb copy of this immuneACCESS table, which keeps in-frame sequences only. Checked studies attribute under half of the gap to unresolved V genes and leave the rest unexplained. V and J calls and clone size are copied from that table; D and trimming were computed from the DNA. Counted in this sample were some 130,000 clones; 74% of them appeared once. The ten largest clones capture roughly 7% of the sample.

The sequence joins TRBV19 to TRBJ2-1, with 9 central nucleotides matching TRBD2. The sequenced material came from PBMCs. This TCR was recovered from a male donor in good health and CMV-seronegative. The CDR3: CASSKAAGGPNEQFF. In nucleotides, the sequence is TGTGCCAGTAGTAAGGCGGCGGGGGGGCCCAATGAGCAGTTCTTC. This CDR3, with the reference TRBV19 and TRBJ2-1 proteins standing in past its ends, gives the full variable domain DGGITQSPKYLFRKEGQNVTLSCEQNLNHDAMYWYRQDPGQGLRLIYYSQIVNDFQKGDIAEGYSVSREKKESFPLTVTSAQKNPTAFYLCASSKAAGGPNEQFFGPGTRLTVL.